The sample holds a few counts of the clone carrying this T cell receptor (beta chain). This specimen belongs to a study of T cells in Graves' hyperthyroidism and ophthalmopathy. RNA transcripts provided the source from which TCR beta CDR3 regions were amplified. The HTBI primer set was used in a first-round RT-PCR of the TCR CDR3. One entry per CDR3 protein, called by TCRdb with MiXCR from the multiplex PCR reads. The sample lists 300,000 to 450,000 distinct CDR3 sequences, approximately 13% occurring once. V lost 1 base, J lost 10 bases, and 7 bases stayed unmatched. This CDR3 has 14 amino acids. Germline V gives CDR1 MNHEY, CDR2 SMNVEV (reference sequence).

The chain links TRBV27 to TRBJ2-1; 7 positions agree with TRBD2. What was sequenced was blood. This clonotype originated in a woman aged 60-75 years with Graves' hyperthyroidism. The CDR3 region is CASSLWGSGPEQFF. In DNA, the CDR3 is TGTGCCAGCAGTTTATGGGGTAGCGGGCCCGAGCAGTTCTTC.